These T cell receptor beta chains were read from a single sample in a study of shared clonotypes between healthy human individuals. The method was immunoSEQ multiplex PCR; TCRdb's version includes in-frame clones alone and lacks a portion of them. The table has more than 850,000 clones, around three quarters seen once; the top ten hold about 0.52%. Sequencing was done on a sample of memory CD4+ T cells from PBMCs. The receptors were gathered from a man in his late teens or twenties in good health. Some clones in this sample may be carry-over from other donors' samples. The CDR3 runs from the conserved cysteine through the conserved F or W. D genes are given only for firm matches. For some rows the clone size is stated as once, few or many, or as a class when expanded; others skip it.

>TRBJ2-1|TRBD2|NA|TRBV19
CASRKTSGGYNEQFF
TGTGCCAGTAGAAAGACTAGCGGGGGCTACAATGAGCAGTTCTTC
>TRBJ2-7|NA|many|TRBV15
CATSHTGTGEQYF
TGTGCCACCAGCCACACAGGGACCGGGGAGCAGTACTTC
>TRBJ2-7|TRBD2|NA|TRBV29-1
CSATGTSYEQYF
TGCAGCGCCACCGGGACTAGCTACGAGCAGTACTTC
>TRBJ2-1|NA|NA|TRBV5-1
CASSLATRKGYNEQFF
TGCGCCAGCAGCTTGGCTACCAGGAAGGGGTACAATGAGCAGTTCTTC
>TRBJ2-5|NA|NA|TRBV25-1
CASSVPGALETQYF
TGTGCCAGCAGTGTCCCGGGGGCCTTGGAGACCCAGTACTTC
>TRBJ2-7|NA|NA|TRBV7-9
CASSLAGGGEQYF
TGTGCCAGCAGCTTAGCTGGGGGTGGCGAGCAGTACTTC
>TRBJ2-7|TRBD1|NA|TRBV6-6
CASSGKGGQLSYEQYF
TGTGCCAGCAGTGGGAAAGGGGGCCAGCTCTCCTACGAGCAGTACTTC
>TRBJ1-1|TRBD1|NA|TRBV5-1
CASSITGTGGRDTEAFF
TGCGCCAGCAGCATCACCGGGACAGGGGGCCGAGACACTGAAGCTTTCTTT
>TRBJ2-1|TRBD2|once|TRBV5-1
CASWREGNNEQFF
TGCGCCAGCTGGCGGGAGGGTAACAATGAGCAGTTCTTC
>TRBJ2-7|NA|many|TRBV5-4
CASTFDSSRIEQYF
TGTGCCAGCACCTTTGACTCCTCCAGAATCGAGCAGTACTTC
>TRBJ2-5|TRBD2|NA|TRBV2
CASSAGGGLAATQYF
TGTGCCAGCAGTGCAGGTGGGGGACTAGCGGCCACCCAGTACTTC
>TRBJ2-1|NA|NA|TRBV18
CASSPNTGRAGFEQFF
TGTGCCAGCTCACCGAATACAGGAAGGGCAGGATTTGAGCAGTTCTTC
>TRBJ1-2|TRBD1|NA|TRBV28
CASSRLDRTNYGYTF
TGTGCCAGCAGCCGATTGGACAGGACTAACTATGGCTACACCTTC
>TRBJ1-5|NA|NA|TRBV19
CASSIVTGTDQPQHF
TGTGCCAGTAGTATAGTGACAGGTACCGATCAGCCCCAGCATTTT
>TRBJ2-2|NA|NA|TRBV6-5
CASSRIWGNTGELFF
TGTGCCAGCAGTAGGATTTGGGGAAACACCGGGGAGCTGTTTTTT
>TRBJ2-2|NA|NA|TRBV11-2
CASSLGPITGELFF
TGTGCCAGCAGCTTAGGGCCCATCACCGGGGAGCTGTTTTTT
>TRBJ1-1|NA|NA|TRBV11-2
CASSPGKGVNTEAFF
TGTGCCAGCAGCCCAGGGAAGGGGGTGAACACTGAAGCTTTCTTT
>TRBJ1-1|TRBD1|NA|TRBV2
CASRPRQGLANTEAFF
TGTGCCAGCAGGCCGAGACAGGGTCTGGCGAACACTGAAGCTTTCTTT
>TRBJ2-1|NA|NA|TRBV2
CASLERIYNEQFF
TGTGCCAGCTTGGAGAGAATCTACAATGAGCAGTTCTTC
>TRBJ1-2|TRBD1|few|TRBV5-1
CASSRWTGVVNAF
TGCGCCAGCAGCCGCTGGACAGGGGTGGTAAATGCCTTC
>TRBJ2-1|TRBD2|once|TRBV2
CASMTGTSVNNEQFF
TGTGCCAGCATGACCGGGACTAGCGTCAACAATGAGCAGTTCTTC
>TRBJ2-7|TRBD2|few|TRBV18
CASSREGLATSEQYF
TGTGCCAGCTCCCGCGAGGGACTAGCTACGTCCGAGCAGTACTTC
>TRBJ2-7|TRBD1|NA|TRBV29-1
CSATGQGGHEQYF
TGCAGCGCGACGGGACAGGGAGGGCACGAGCAGTACTTC
>TRBJ1-5|NA|NA|TRBV19
CASSAAARNQPQHF
TGTGCCAGTAGTGCGGCAGCCAGAAATCAGCCCCAGCATTTT
>TRBJ2-5|NA|NA|TRBV4-1
CASSQYLHGTETQYF
TGCGCCAGCAGCCAGTACCTACATGGGACGGAGACCCAGTACTTC
>TRBJ2-3|TRBD2|NA|TRBV5-1
CASSLPGLAGTDTQYF
TGCGCCAGCAGCTTGCCCGGCCTAGCGGGCACAGATACGCAGTATTTT
>TRBJ2-7|NA|NA|TRBV13
CASSPPGDYEQYF
TGTGCCAGCAGCCCCCCTGGGGACTACGAGCAGTACTTC
>TRBJ1-1|NA|NA|TRBV2
CASTGGTLGAHTEAFF
TGTGCCAGCACCGGGGGTACATTGGGGGCGCACACTGAAGCTTTCTTT
>TRBJ2-5|NA|NA|TRBV11-3
CASSPGRGWETQYF
TGTGCCAGCAGCCCGGGGCGCGGGTGGGAGACCCAGTACTTC
>TRBJ2-1|TRBD2|few|TRBV4-1
CASSRLLAGGPKNHNEQFF
TGCGCCAGCAGCCGCCTACTAGCGGGAGGGCCTAAAAACCACAATGAGCAGTTCTTC
>TRBJ2-5|NA|NA|TRBV18
CASSPPGLYQETQYF
TGTGCCAGCTCACCACCGGGGTTGTACCAAGAGACCCAGTACTTC
>TRBJ1-2|NA|NA|TRBV28
CASGLKGQTYGYTF
TGTGCCAGCGGATTAAAGGGACAAACATATGGCTACACCTTC
>TRBJ1-1|NA|once|TRBV6-6
CASSYVGVAFF
TGTGCCAGCAGTTACGTGGGTGTTGCTTTCTTT
>TRBJ2-7|NA|once|TRBV28
CASSALYEQYF
TGTGCCAGCAGTGCCCTCTACGAGCAGTACTTC
>TRBJ2-3|NA|NA|TRBV6-5
CASNSPRPVIDTQYF
TGTGCCAGCAACAGCCCTCGGCCAGTAATAGATACGCAGTATTTT
>TRBJ1-2|NA|many|TRBV7-9
CASSSGNYGYTF
TGTGCCAGCAGCTCGGGGAACTATGGCTACACCTTC
>TRBJ1-1|NA|NA|TRBV6-1
CASTRSHTEAFF
TGTGCCAGCACCAGATCCCACACTGAAGCTTTCTTT
>TRBJ2-5|NA|NA|TRBV10-2
CASSESRAQETQYF
TGCGCCAGCAGTGAATCTAGGGCCCAAGAGACCCAGTACTTC
>TRBJ2-5|NA|NA|TRBV28
CASSLVGGTGRETQYF
TGTGCCAGCAGTTTAGTAGGGGGGACGGGACGAGAGACCCAGTACTTC
>TRBJ1-5|TRBD1|many|TRBV6-1
CASSLNQGGPQHF
TGTGCCAGCAGTCTAAACCAGGGGGGGCCCCAGCATTTT
>TRBJ1-4|TRBD1|NA|TRBV28
CASHGQGREKLFF
TGTGCCAGTCATGGACAGGGGCGAGAAAAACTGTTTTTT
>TRBJ2-2|NA|NA|TRBV5-1
CASRVDTGELFF
TGCGCCAGCAGGGTGGACACCGGGGAGCTGTTTTTT
>TRBJ2-7|TRBD1|NA|TRBV27
CASSRQGMHSSYEQYF
TGTGCCAGCAGTAGACAGGGGATGCACAGCTCCTACGAGCAGTACTTC
>TRBJ2-7|TRBD2|NA|TRBV7-2
CASSFDGTSGSPLYEQYF
TGTGCCAGCAGCTTCGACGGGACTAGCGGGAGTCCACTTTACGAGCAGTACTTC
>TRBJ1-3|TRBD1|NA|TRBV28
CASAGQGSGNTIYF
TGTGCCAGCGCCGGACAGGGTTCGGGAAACACCATATATTTT
>TRBJ2-7|TRBD2|NA|TRBV7-3
CASSLQAGPSYEQYF
TGTGCCAGCAGCTTACAAGCGGGGCCCTCCTACGAGCAGTACTTC
>TRBJ2-7|TRBD1|NA|TRBV6-6
CASSSRQGTYEQYF
TGTGCCAGCAGCTCACGACAGGGTACCTACGAGCAGTACTTC
>TRBJ2-7|NA|NA|TRBV6-6
CASRAQYEQYF
TGTGCCAGCAGAGCCCAATACGAGCAGTACTTC
>TRBJ1-2|NA|NA|TRBV6-1
CASSEGGAANYGYTF
TGTGCCAGCAGTGAGGGAGGGGCAGCGAACTATGGCTACACCTTC
>TRBJ1-5|NA|few|TRBV2
CASSEAGTDNQPQHF
TGTGCCAGCAGTGAAGCGGGAACGGATAATCAGCCCCAGCATTTT
>TRBJ1-1|NA|NA|TRBV6-1
CASSEDPAYTEAFF
TGTGCCAGCAGTGAAGACCCAGCCTACACTGAAGCTTTCTTT
>TRBJ1-1|TRBD1|NA|TRBV5-4
CASSSKQGHATEAFF
TGTGCCAGCAGCTCGAAACAGGGGCATGCGACTGAAGCTTTCTTT
>TRBJ2-1|TRBD2|NA|TRBV5-4
CASSLAGLASNEQFF
TGTGCCAGCAGCTTGGCAGGACTAGCTTCCAATGAGCAGTTCTTC
>TRBJ2-1|NA|NA|TRBV11-2
CASSPGTVNEQFF
TGTGCCAGCAGCCCCGGGACCGTTAATGAGCAGTTCTTC
>TRBJ2-5|TRBD2|NA|TRBV10-3
CASSTSGSGQETQYF
TGTGCCAGCTCGACTAGCGGGAGTGGCCAAGAGACCCAGTACTTC
>TRBJ2-7|NA|NA|TRBV5-8
CASSLLPGLYEQYF
TGTGCCAGCAGCTTGTTACCAGGGTTATACGAGCAGTACTTC
>TRBJ1-1|NA|once|TRBV5-1
CASSSDTDNTEAFF
TGCGCCAGCAGCTCCGATACAGATAACACTGAAGCTTTCTTT
>TRBJ1-1|NA|NA|TRBV5-1
CASRETRDTEAFF
TGCGCCAGCAGAGAAACAAGGGACACTGAAGCTTTCTTT
>TRBJ1-1|NA|NA|TRBV9
CASSARVANTEAFF
TGTGCCAGCAGCGCGAGGGTTGCGAACACTGAAGCTTTCTTT
>TRBJ1-1|TRBD1|few|TRBV7-9
CASSSGQGDTEAFF
TGTGCCAGCAGCTCGGGACAGGGGGACACTGAAGCTTTCTTT